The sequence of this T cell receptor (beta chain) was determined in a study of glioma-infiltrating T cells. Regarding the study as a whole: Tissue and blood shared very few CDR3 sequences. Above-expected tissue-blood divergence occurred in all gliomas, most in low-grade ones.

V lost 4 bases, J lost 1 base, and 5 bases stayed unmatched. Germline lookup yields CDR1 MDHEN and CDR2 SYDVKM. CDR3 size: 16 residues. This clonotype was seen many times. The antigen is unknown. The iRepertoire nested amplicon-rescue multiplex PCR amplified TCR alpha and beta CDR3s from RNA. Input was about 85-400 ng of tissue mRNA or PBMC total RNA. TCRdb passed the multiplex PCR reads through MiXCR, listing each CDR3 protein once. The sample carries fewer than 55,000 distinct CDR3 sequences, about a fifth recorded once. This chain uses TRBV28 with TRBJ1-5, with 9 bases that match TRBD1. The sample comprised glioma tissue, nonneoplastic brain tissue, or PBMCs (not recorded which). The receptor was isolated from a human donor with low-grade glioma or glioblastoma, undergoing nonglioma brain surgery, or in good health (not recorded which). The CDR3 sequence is CASSWGQGMSNQPQHF. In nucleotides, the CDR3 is TGTGCCAGCAGTTGGGGACAGGGTATGAGCAATCAGCCCCAGCATTTT.